This TCR beta chain was recorded in a study of glioma-infiltrating T cells. General observations from the study: Very few CDR3 sequences were shared between tissue and blood. Tissue-blood divergence was below expectation in non-neoplastic patients, above in gliomas.

Amplification of TCR alpha and beta CDR3 regions from RNA used iRepertoire nested multiplex PCR. Tissue mRNA or PBMC total RNA, roughly 100-400 ng, went into one-step reverse transcription and amplification. Using its own MiXCR run on the multiplex PCR reads, TCRdb lists one record per CDR3 protein. The data show under 200,000 distinct CDR3 sequences, around 45% seen once. Worth noting for this clonotype: Antigen: not known. With a much larger clone just one base away, this may be a read error.

CDR1 and CDR2 (germline): MGHRA, YSYEKL. There are 14 residues in the CDR3. The chain links TRBV4-1 to TRBJ1-1, with 7 nucleotides matching TRBD1. The origin of this receptor is a human donor with low-grade glioma or glioblastoma, undergoing nonglioma brain surgery, or in good health (not recorded which). The specimen was glioma tissue, nonneoplastic brain tissue, or PBMCs (not recorded which). In DNA, the CDR3 is TGCGCCAGCAGCCACGTGGACAGGAACACTAAAGCTTTCTTT. Protein: CASSHVDRNTKAFF.